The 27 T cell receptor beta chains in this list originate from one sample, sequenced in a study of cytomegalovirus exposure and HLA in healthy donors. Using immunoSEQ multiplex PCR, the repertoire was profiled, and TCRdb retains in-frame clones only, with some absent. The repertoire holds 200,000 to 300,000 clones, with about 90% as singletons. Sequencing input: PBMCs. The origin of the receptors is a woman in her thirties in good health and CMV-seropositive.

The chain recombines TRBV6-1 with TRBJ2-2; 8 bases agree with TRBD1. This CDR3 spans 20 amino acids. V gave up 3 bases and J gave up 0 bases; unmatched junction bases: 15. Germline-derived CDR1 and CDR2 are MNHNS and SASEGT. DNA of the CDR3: TGTGCCAGCAGTGAGGCTTTGGCAGGGGGCTATCCGTCGAACACCGGGGAGCTGTTTTTT. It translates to CASSEALAGGYPSNTGELFF.

In DNA form, the CDR3 reads TGTGCCAGCAGCTCCGAGGCCCAAGAGACCCAGTACTTC. Translated: CASSSEAQETQYF. V and J are TRBV7-6 and TRBJ2-5, with D unclear. Trimming removed 4 bases from V and 1 base from J, with 7 bases in between. The CDR3 contains 13 residues. In germline, CDR1 is SGHVS, CDR2 FNYEAQ.

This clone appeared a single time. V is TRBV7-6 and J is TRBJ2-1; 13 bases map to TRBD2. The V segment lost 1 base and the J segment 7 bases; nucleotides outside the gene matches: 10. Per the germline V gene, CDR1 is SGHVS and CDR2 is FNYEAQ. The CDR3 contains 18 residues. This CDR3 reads CASSLGGTSGVRGNEQFF. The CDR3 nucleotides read TGTGCCAGCAGCTTAGGAGGGACTAGCGGGGTGAGGGGGAATGAGCAGTTCTTC.

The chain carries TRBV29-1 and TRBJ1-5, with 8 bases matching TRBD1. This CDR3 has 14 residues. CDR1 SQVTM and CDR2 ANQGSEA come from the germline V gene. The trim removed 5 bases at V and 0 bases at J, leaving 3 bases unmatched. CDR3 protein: CSVRTGNSNQPQHF. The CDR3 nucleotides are TGCAGCGTTCGGACAGGGAATAGCAATCAGCCCCAGCATTTT.

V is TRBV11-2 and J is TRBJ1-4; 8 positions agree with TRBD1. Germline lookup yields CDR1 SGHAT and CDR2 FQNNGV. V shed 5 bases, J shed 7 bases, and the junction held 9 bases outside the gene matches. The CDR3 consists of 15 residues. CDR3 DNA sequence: TGTGCCAGCAGCCCTCGACAGGGGAACGGTGAAAAACTGTTTTTT. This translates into CASSPRQGNGEKLFF.

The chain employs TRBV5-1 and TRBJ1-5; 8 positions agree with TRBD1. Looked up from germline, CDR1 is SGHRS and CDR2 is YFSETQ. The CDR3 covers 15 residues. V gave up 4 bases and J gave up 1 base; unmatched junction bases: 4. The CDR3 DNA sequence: TGCGCCAGCAGCCTAACAGGGGGGAGCAATCAGCCCCAGCATTTT. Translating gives CASSLTGGSNQPQHF.

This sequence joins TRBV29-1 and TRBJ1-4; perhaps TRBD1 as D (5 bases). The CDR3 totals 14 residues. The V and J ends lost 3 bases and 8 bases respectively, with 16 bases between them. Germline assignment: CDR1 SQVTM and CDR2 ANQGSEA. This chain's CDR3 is CSVEPLGGTEKLFF. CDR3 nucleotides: TGCAGCGTTGAGCCCCTGGGGGGTACAGAAAAACTGTTTTTT.

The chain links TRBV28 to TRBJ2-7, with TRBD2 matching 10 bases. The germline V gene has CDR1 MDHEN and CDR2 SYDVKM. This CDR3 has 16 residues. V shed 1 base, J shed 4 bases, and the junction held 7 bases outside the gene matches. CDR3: CASSLFSGRVGYEQYF. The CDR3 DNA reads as TGTGCCAGCAGTTTATTCAGCGGGAGGGTGGGGTACGAGCAGTACTTC.

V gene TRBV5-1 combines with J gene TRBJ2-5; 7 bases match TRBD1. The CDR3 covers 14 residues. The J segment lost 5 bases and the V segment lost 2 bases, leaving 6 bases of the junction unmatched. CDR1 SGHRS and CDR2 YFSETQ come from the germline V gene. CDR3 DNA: TGCGCCAGCAGCTTCGACAGGGTTCAGGAGACCCAGTACTTC. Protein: CASSFDRVQETQYF.

The CDR3 bases are TGCGCCAGCAGCCCCGCGGGGACTAACTATGGCTACACCTTC. Translation gives CASSPAGTNYGYTF. The rearrangement uses TRBV4-1 and TRBJ1-2, with no clear D. Germline CDR1 MGHRA, CDR2 YSYEKL. The CDR3 length is 14 residues. Trimming shortened V by 4 bases and J by 0 bases, and 9 bases separated the two germline ends.

CDR3 sequence (DNA): TGTGCCAGTAGTATCCAGGGTGCGGGAGGGTCGGCAGATACGCAGTATTTT. It codes for CASSIQGAGGSADTQYF. The rearrangement links TRBV19 to TRBJ2-3; 9 nucleotides agree with TRBD2. The CDR3 is 17 amino acids. J lost 4 bases, V lost 3 bases, and 11 bases had no gene match. The germline gives CDR1 LNHDA, CDR2 SQIVND (reference sequence).

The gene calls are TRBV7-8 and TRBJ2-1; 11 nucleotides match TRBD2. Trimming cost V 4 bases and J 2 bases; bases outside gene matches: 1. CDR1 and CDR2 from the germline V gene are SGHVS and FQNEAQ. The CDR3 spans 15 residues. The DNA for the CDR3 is TGTGCCAGCAGCTCACTAGCGGGAGCCTACAATGAGCAGTTCTTC. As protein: CASSSLAGAYNEQFF.

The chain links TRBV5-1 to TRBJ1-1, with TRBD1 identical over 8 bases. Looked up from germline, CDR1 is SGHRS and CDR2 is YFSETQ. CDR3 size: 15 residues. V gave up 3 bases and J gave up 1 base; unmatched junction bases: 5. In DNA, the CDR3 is TGCGCCAGCAGCTCAGCCGGGACAGGGAACACTGAAGCTTTCTTT. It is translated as CASSSAGTGNTEAFF.

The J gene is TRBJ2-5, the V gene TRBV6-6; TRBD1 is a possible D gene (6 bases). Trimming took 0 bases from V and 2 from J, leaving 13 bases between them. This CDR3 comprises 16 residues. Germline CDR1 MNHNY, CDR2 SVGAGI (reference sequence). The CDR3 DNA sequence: TGTGCCAGCAGTTACTCGAAGGACAGCATACAAGAGACCCAGTACTTC. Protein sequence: CASSYSKDSIQETQYF.

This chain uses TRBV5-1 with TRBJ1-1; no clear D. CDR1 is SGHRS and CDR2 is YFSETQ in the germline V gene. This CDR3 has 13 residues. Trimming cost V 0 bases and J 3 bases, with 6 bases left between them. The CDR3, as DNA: TGCGCCAGCAGCTTGGTGGAGGACACTGAAGCTTTCTTT. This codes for CASSLVEDTEAFF. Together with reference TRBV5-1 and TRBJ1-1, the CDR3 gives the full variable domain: KAGVTQTPRYLIKTRGQQVTLSCSPISGHRSVSWYQQTPGQGLQFLFEYFSETQRNKGNFPGRFSGRQFSNSRSEMNVSTLELGDSALYLCASSLVEDTEAFFGQGTRLTVV.

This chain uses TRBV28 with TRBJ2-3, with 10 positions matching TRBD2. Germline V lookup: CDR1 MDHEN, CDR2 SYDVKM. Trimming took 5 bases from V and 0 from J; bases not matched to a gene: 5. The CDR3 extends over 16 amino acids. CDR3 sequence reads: CASSPLAGASTDTQYF. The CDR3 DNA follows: TGTGCCAGCAGTCCTCTAGCGGGGGCTAGCACAGATACGCAGTATTTT.

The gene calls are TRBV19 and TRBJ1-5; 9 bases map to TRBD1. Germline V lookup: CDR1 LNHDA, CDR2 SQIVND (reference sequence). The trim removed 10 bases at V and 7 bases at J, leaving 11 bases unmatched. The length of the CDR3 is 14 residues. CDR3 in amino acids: CATQDRGSWQPQHF. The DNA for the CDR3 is TGTGCCACCCAGGACAGGGGCTCTTGGCAGCCCCAGCATTTT.

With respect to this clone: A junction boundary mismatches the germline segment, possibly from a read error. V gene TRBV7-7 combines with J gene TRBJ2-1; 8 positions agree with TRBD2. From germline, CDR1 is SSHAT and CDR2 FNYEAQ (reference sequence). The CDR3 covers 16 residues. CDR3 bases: TGTGCTAGCAGCGTAGGGGGGAGCGGGAGCTCTCATGAGCAGTTCTTC. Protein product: CASSVGGSGSSHEQFF.

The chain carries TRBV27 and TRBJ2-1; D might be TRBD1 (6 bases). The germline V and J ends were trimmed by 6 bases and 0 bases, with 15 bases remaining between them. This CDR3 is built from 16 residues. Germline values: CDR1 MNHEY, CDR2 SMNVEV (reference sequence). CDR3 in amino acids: CASSRGQSSSYNEQFF. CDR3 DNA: TGTGCCAGCAGCCGAGGACAGTCGAGCTCCTACAATGAGCAGTTCTTC.

CDR3 in DNA: TGTGCCAGCAGCCGTAACCCCGGGACAGGGAGGGAAGAGACCCAGTACTTC. This encodes CASSRNPGTGREETQYF. The chain combines TRBV7-9 with TRBJ2-5, with 9 bases aligning to TRBD1. The CDR3 has 17 residues. With V trimmed by 5 bases and J by 3 bases, 13 bases remained unmatched. Germline CDR1 reads SEHNR; CDR2 reads FQNEAQ (reference sequence). Combining the CDR3 with reference TRBV7-9 and TRBJ2-5 gives the whole variable domain DTGVSQNPRHKITKRGQNVTFRCDPISEHNRLYWYRQTLGQGPEFLTYFQNEAQLEKSRLLSDRFSAERPKGSFSTLEIQRTEQGDSAMYLCASSRNPGTGREETQYFGPGTRLLVL.

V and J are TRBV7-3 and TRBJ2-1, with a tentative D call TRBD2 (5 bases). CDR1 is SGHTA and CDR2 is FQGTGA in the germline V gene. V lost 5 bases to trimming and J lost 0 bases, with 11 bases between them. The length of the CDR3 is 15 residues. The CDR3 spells CASSPSGNSYNEQFF. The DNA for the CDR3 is TGTGCCAGCAGCCCCAGCGGTAACTCCTACAATGAGCAGTTCTTC.

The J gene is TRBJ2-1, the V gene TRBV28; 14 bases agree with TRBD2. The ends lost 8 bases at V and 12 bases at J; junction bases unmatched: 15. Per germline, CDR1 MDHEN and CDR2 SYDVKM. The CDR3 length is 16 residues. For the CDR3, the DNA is TGTGCCAGCGGTACAGGGGAGACTAGCGGGAGGGCCCGGCAGTTCTTC. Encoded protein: CASGTGETSGRARQFF.

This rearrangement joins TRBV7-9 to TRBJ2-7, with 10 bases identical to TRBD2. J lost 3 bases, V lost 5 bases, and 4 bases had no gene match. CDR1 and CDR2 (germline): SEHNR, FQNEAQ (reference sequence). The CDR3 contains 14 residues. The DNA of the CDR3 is TGTGCCAGCAGCCGCATAGCGGGAGGCTACGAGCAGTACTTC. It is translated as CASSRIAGGYEQYF.

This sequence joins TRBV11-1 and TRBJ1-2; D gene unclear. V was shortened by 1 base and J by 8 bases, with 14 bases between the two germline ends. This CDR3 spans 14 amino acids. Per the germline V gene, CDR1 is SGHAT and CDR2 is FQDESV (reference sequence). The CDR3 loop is CASSLDLAGGGYTF. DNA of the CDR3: TGTGCCAGCAGCTTAGACCTGGCAGGAGGGGGCTACACCTTC.

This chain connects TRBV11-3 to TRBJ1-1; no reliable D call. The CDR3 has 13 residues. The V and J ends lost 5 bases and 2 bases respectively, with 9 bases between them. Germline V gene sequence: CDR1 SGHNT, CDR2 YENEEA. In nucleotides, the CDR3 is TGTGCCAGCAGCCCCGCCAGTAACACTGAAGCTTTCTTT. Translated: CASSPASNTEAFF. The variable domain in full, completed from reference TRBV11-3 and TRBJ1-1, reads EAGVVQSPRYKIIEKKQPVAFWCNPISGHNTLYWYLQNLGQGPELLIRYENEEAVDDSQLPKDRFSAERLKGVDSTLKIQPAELGDSAVYLCASSPASNTEAFFGQGTRLTVV.

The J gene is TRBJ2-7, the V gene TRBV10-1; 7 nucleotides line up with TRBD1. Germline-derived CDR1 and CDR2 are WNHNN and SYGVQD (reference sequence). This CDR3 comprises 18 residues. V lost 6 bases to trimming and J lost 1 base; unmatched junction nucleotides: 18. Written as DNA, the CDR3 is TGCGCCAGCAGAGATGACAGGGCGGCCAACCTTACATCCTACGAGCAGTACTTC. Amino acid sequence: CASRDDRAANLTSYEQYF.

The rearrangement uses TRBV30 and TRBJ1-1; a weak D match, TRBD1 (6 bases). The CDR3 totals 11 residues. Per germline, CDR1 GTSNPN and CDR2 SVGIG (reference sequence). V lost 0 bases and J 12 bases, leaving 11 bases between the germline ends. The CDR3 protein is CAWSVGGRTFF. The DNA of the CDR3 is TGTGCCTGGAGTGTAGGGGGTCGGACTTTCTTT.